This T cell receptor (beta chain) was obtained from a study of healthy donors' naive CD4 and CD8 T cells. Each TCR library used 500 ng of total RNA and a linear amplification protocol. In the authors' methods: From a few healthy donors, 78,498 rearranged TCR alpha transcripts were sequenced. TCRdb reprocessed the reads with MiXCR, giving one entry per CDR3 protein. The V and J calls shown here were made by TCRdb, not taken from the authors' results. The sample lists 180,000 or so distinct CDR3 sequences, 65% to 75% occurring once. This CDR3 is 14 amino acids long. Looked up from germline, CDR1 is SQVTM and CDR2 is ANQGSEA. Unmatched junction bases numbered 9, after V lost 5 bases and J lost 5 bases. Sorting defined naive CD4+ as CD4+CD8-CD45RO-CD45RA+ and naive CD8+ as CD8+CD4-CD45RA+CD27bright.

The V gene is TRBV29-1, the J gene TRBJ2-7; the match to TRBD1 covers 10 bases. The sequencing input was naive CD4+ and CD8+ T cells sorted from blood, pooled from several donors. The receptor was isolated from a pool of human donors in good health; the sample pools cells from several healthy donors. CDR3 loop: CSVSPTGGPHEQYF. CDR3 DNA sequence: TGCAGCGTTTCTCCGACAGGGGGCCCACACGAGCAGTACTTC.